This T cell receptor beta chain was documented in a study of Ad26.COV2.S vaccination and SARS-CoV-2 variants. This clone was detected only once. Libraries were prepared by immunoSEQ multiplex PCR; TCRdb keeps only in-frame clonotypes and omits some of them. The sample holds hundreds of thousands of clones, about 88% seen once. V lost 0 bases and J 2 bases, leaving 14 bases between the germline ends. Germline V CDR1 and CDR2: MGHRA, YSYEKL. CDR3 length equals 16 residues. Treatment given: roughly 18 received Ad26.COV2.S at low or high dose, single or two shots; roughly 5 received placebo; per-sample allocation not given. Collection of the samples took place on day 63 after the first injection of vaccine or placebo.

The chain employs TRBV4-1 and TRBJ2-7, with D possibly being TRBD2 (5 bases). The sample here was peripheral blood, taken in a trial of Ad26.COV2.S vaccine versus placebo. The source of this sequence is a person between 18 and 65 years old who received the Ad26.COV2.S COVID-19 vaccine or a placebo. The CDR3 is CASSQEGGDITYEQYF. The DNA for the CDR3 is TGCGCCAGCAGCCAAGAAGGAGGTGACATAACCTACGAGCAGTACTTC.